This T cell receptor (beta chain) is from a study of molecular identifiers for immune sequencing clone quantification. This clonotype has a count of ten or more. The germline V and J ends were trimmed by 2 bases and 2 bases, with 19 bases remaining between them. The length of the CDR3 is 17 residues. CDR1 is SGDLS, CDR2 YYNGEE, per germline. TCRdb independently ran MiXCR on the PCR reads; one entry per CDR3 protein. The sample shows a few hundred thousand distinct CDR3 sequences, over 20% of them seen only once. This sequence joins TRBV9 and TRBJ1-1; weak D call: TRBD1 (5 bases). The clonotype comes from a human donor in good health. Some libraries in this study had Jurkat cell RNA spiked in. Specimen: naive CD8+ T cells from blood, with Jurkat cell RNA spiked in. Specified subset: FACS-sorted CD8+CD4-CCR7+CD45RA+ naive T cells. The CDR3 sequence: CASSVGHLNPQNTEAFF. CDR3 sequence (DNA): TGTGCCAGCAGCGTTGGACATCTCAACCCCCAAAACACTGAAGCTTTCTTT.